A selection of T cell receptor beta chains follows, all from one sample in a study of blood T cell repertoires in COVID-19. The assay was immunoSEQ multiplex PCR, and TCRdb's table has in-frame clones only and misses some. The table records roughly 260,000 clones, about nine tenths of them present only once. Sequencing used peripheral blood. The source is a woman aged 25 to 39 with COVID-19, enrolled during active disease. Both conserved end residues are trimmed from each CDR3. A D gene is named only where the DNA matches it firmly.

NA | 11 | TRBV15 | ATSRGTSYEQY
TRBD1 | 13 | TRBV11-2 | ASSLGDRGGNTIY
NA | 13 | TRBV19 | ASTVNGVSGNTIY
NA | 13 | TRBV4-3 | ASSQGYGGGYGYT
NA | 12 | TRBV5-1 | ASSSEGRGTEAF
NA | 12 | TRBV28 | ASSVLGGTGELF
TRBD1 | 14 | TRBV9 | ASSVGTGVRGYEQY
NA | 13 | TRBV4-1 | ASSQGWTAQETQY
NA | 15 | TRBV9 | ASSAGWGVGLNYGYT
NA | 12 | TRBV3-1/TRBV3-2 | ASSPHTDVGAQH
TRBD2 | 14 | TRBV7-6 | ASSFGLAASSYEQY
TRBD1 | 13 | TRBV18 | ASSPTGANGNTIY
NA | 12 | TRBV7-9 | ASSLANREHEQY
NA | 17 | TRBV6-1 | ASSEAVGGGAYSNQPQH
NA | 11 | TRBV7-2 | ASSAGQLDTQY
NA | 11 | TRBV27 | ASRWGGDSPLH
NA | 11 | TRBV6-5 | ASSYGRYTEAF
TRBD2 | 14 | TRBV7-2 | ASSPRMLAVDNEQF
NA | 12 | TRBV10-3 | AISEQADTDGYT
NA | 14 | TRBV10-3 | AISETQVGSGNTIY
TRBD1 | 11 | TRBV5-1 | ASSEGQNYGYT
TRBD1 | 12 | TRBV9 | ASSAVRQGSGYT
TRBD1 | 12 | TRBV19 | ASSIQGQTTEQY
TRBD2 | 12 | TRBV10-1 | ASSESAGDGELF
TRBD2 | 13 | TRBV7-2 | ASSPSGSIGETQY